The sequence of this T cell receptor (beta chain) was determined in a study of radiotherapy plus CTLA-4 blockade in lung cancer. Study-level background: Among patients, about 20% showed objective responses, and 30% to 40% had disease control.

Study-wide results and caveats: Per reports, early blood T cell clone dynamics, plus interferon-beta, forecast response most strongly. Some TCR clones had been derived from tumors. These clones expanded in peripheral blood after radiotherapy plus ipilimumab.

A remark on this clone: As yet, its antigen is unknown.

Data came from immunoSEQ multiplex PCR; TCRdb stores just in-frame clones and leaves some out. Counted here are 81,000 or so clones, about 87% occurring once; the ten biggest clones make up around 1%. Focal radiation plus CTLA-4 blockade with ipilimumab was administered to patients who had chemo-refractory metastatic non-small-cell lung cancer. The CDR3 covers 15 residues. The V gene end was trimmed by 0 bases and the J gene end by 5 bases; junction bases not matched to a gene: 2. Germline V gene sequence: CDR1 SGHRS, CDR2 YFSETQ. This chain connects TRBV5-1 to TRBJ1-5, with 10 nucleotides matching TRBD1. The sequence came from a human donor with non-small cell lung cancer who had stable disease on radiotherapy plus ipilimumab. Sequenced here: peripheral blood, sampled from a patient treated with radiotherapy plus ipilimumab. CDR3 in DNA: TGCGCCAGCAGCTTGGGGGACAGGGGAGATCAGCCCCAGCATTTT. Its translation is CASSLGDRGDQPQHF.